This T cell receptor beta chain was identified during a study of OX40 agonist ivuxolimab in advanced cancers. Overall study context: People who had prior anti-PD-1, anti-PD-L1 or anti-CTLA-4 therapy could take part, and around 40% had some. Study-level findings and limits: Mean expanded clone counts were higher in CD8+ than CD4+ T cells.

Measured with immunoSEQ multiplex PCR; TCRdb has only the in-frame clones, and not every one. This sample has fewer than 25,000 clones, with about nine tenths found just once. Autoimmune disease history or systemic immunosuppression led to patients being barred. About this clone itself: Its antigen remains unidentified.

This specimen was CD4+ or CD8+ T cells sorted from blood, taken in a trial of the OX40 agonist ivuxolimab. The sequence was collected from an adult with an advanced solid tumor such as melanoma, head and neck, liver or kidney cancer.

Here the CDR3 reads CASSPGLYSNQPQHF. CDR3 sequence (DNA): TGTGCCAGCAGTCCAGGGTTATATAGCAATCAGCCCCAGCATTTT. The V call is TRBV6-1, the J call TRBJ1-5, with a weak D call TRBD1 (5 bases). The V gene lost 5 bases and the J gene lost 0 bases, with 11 bases spanning the gap. The length of the CDR3 is 15 residues. From germline, CDR1 is MNHNS and CDR2 SASEGT.